This T cell receptor (beta chain) appears in the sequencing data of a study of T-cell reconstitution after alpha-beta-depleted transplantation in children. Findings and limits, study-wide: A year had passed since transplant, and T-cell counts and diversity by then came mostly from newly produced T cells. About two months after transplant, alpha-beta T cells reportedly came from several hundred expanded graft clones.

Unique molecular identifiers were built into the TCRbeta library. One entry per CDR3 protein, called by TCRdb with MiXCR from the PCR reads. In the table there are about 190,000 distinct CDR3 sequences, 8.5% to 14% of which are singletons. CDR3 length: 15 amino acids. Between the trimmed V and J ends, which lost 6 bases and 8 bases, there was a span of 20 bases. Many counts were recorded for this clonotype. Its antigen is not identified. The sequence was obtained from a boy under 10 years old with acute myeloid leukemia, due to receive a stem cell transplant. The chain has TRBV12-3 or TRBV12-4 and TRBJ2-1; maybe TRBD2 (7 bases). Source: PBMCs, taken before TCRalphabeta/CD19-depleted stem cell transplant. CDR3 DNA sequence: TGTGCCAGCAGGCCCTTAGGGGGGGCGTTGGATGAGCAGTTCTTC. Protein product: CASRPLGGALDEQFF.